Below are 23 T cell receptor beta chains sequenced from a single sample in a study of OX40 agonist ivuxolimab in advanced cancers. The library was produced with the immunoSEQ multiplex PCR assay. The immuneACCESS repertoire file appears here via TCRdb, limited to in-frame rearrangements. These files lack a portion of the clones; in checked studies, under half of the deficit traces to unresolved V genes, and the cause of the others is not known. Present in this sample are around 25,000 clones, about 87% of which were seen just once. Of the sample, 30% to 35% falls within the top ten clones. This sample comprised CD4+ or CD8+ T cells sorted from blood, obtained in a trial of the OX40 agonist ivuxolimab. The receptors were gathered from an adult with an advanced solid tumor such as melanoma, head and neck, liver or kidney cancer.

V gene TRBV5-1 combines with J gene TRBJ2-7; 7 bases line up with TRBD1. The trim removed 0 bases at V and 1 base at J, leaving 7 bases unmatched. The CDR3 is 16 residues long. In germline, CDR1 is SGHRS, CDR2 YFSETQ. CDR3 sequence: CASSLGARGYSYEQYF. The CDR3 DNA reads as TGCGCCAGCAGCTTGGGGGCCAGGGGGTATTCCTACGAGCAGTACTTC.

The chain joins TRBV5-5 to TRBJ1-2; D is perhaps TRBD1 (6 bases). The CDR3 is 15 residues long. Trimming stripped 2 bases from V and 7 bases from J, with 18 bases between. Germline values: CDR1 SGHKS, CDR2 YYEKEE (reference sequence). The CDR3 here is CASSLAIAQGSGYTF. The CDR3 region has the DNA TGTGCCAGCAGCTTAGCCATCGCGCAGGGGTCTGGCTACACCTTC.

This chain uses TRBV6-5 with TRBJ1-2, with D hard to call. Germline V gives CDR1 MNHEY, CDR2 SVGAGI. The CDR3 extends over 14 amino acids. The V gene lost 6 bases and the J gene lost 1 base, with 12 bases spanning the gap. CDR3 loop: CASREGGFNYGYTF. CDR3 in DNA: TGTGCCAGCAGAGAAGGCGGATTTAACTATGGCTACACCTTC.

The chain uses TRBV5-1 and TRBJ2-3; TRBD1 agrees at 9 bases. The CDR3 is made up of 16 amino acids. Germline values: CDR1 SGHRS, CDR2 YFSETQ. The junction had 9 bases not matched to a gene; V was cut back by 4 bases and J by 3 bases. The CDR3 DNA is TGCGCCAGCAGCGGAACTACAGGGGGCAGGACAGATACGCAGTATTTT. Translated, it gives CASSGTTGGRTDTQYF.

This chain uses TRBV18 with TRBJ2-2; possibly TRBD1 or TRBD2 for D (5 bases each). V lost 4 bases and J lost 1, with 13 bases in between. This CDR3 comprises 16 residues. The germline gives CDR1 KGHSH, CDR2 LQKENI. The CDR3, as DNA: TGTGCCAGCTCACAACGAGGGGACCTGAACACCGGGGAGCTGTTTTTT. It encodes CASSQRGDLNTGELFF.

The V and J genes are TRBV4-3 and TRBJ2-3; 9 bases fit TRBD2. Germline V CDR1 and CDR2: LGHNA, YSLEER. The V gene end was trimmed by 0 bases and the J gene end by 0 bases; junction bases not matched to a gene: 1. The CDR3 is made up of 16 amino acids. Here the CDR3 DNA reads TGCGCCAGCAGCCAAGACGCGGGGGGGAGCACAGATACGCAGTATTTT. Protein sequence: CASSQDAGGSTDTQYF.

The rearrangement uses TRBV6-1 and TRBJ1-5; D is uncertain. V lost 2 bases to trimming and J lost 1 base, with 9 bases between them. Germline-derived CDR1 and CDR2 are MNHNS and SASEGT. This CDR3 is 15 amino acids long. The CDR3: CASSEQTESNQPQHF. The CDR3 coding sequence is TGTGCCAGCAGTGAACAAACTGAGAGCAATCAGCCCCAGCATTTT.

A few counts support this clone. The rearrangement uses TRBV5-4 and TRBJ2-7; D unresolved. Germline CDR1 and CDR2: SGHNT and YYREEE (reference sequence). Deletions cut 4 bases from V and 4 bases from J, with 18 bases between. The CDR3 is made up of 15 amino acids. CDR3 DNA sequence: TGTGCCAGCAGCCCGACCGGGCCGAGGAATTACGAGCAGTACTTC. Encoded protein: CASSPTGPRNYEQYF.

This chain uses TRBV7-7 with TRBJ2-1; possible D gene TRBD1, 7 bases. Trimming left V 6 bases short and J 8 bases short, with 17 bases between. The CDR3 loop spans 14 amino acids. Germline lookup yields CDR1 SSHAT and CDR2 FNYEAQ (reference sequence). CDR3 in amino acids: CASSRGITGDEQFF. The DNA for the CDR3 is TGTGCCAGCAGTCGGGGGATAACAGGGGATGAGCAGTTCTTC.

The rearrangement uses TRBV5-1 and TRBJ1-1; unclear D gene. Trimming stripped 0 bases from V and 5 bases from J, with 11 bases between. Germline CDR1 is SGHRS and CDR2 is YFSETQ. The CDR3 totals 14 residues. CDR3 sequence reads: CASSLEGGMTEAFF. As DNA, the CDR3 is TGCGCCAGCAGCTTGGAGGGTGGTATGACTGAAGCTTTCTTT. The complete variable domain, with remaining parts taken from reference TRBV5-1 and TRBJ1-1, reads KAGVTQTPRYLIKTRGQQVTLSCSPISGHRSVSWYQQTPGQGLQFLFEYFSETQRNKGNFPGRFSGRQFSNSRSEMNVSTLELGDSALYLCASSLEGGMTEAFFGQGTRLTVV.

The chain has TRBV7-9 and TRBJ2-1; D uncertain. Trimming cost V 5 bases and J 3 bases, with 8 bases left between them. The CDR3 spans 13 residues. In germline, CDR1 is SEHNR, CDR2 FQNEAQ (reference sequence). The CDR3 region is CASSLNGYNEQFF. The CDR3 nucleotides are TGTGCCAGCAGCCTAAACGGCTACAATGAGCAGTTCTTC.

This sequence joins TRBV7-2 and TRBJ2-5; 8 positions match TRBD1. This CDR3 contains 14 residues. V dropped 5 bases and J dropped 5; count of bases not matched to a gene: 7. Germline lookup yields CDR1 SGHTA and CDR2 FQGNSA. The chain's CDR3 is CASSHQGAGETQYF. The CDR3 DNA sequence: TGTGCCAGCAGCCATCAGGGGGCAGGGGAGACCCAGTACTTC.

The genes are TRBV14 and TRBJ2-7, with D maybe TRBD2 (6 bases). The germline CDR1 and CDR2 sequences are SGHDN and FVKESK. The CDR3 length is 18 residues. The V and J ends lost 5 bases and 0 bases respectively, with 23 bases between them. CDR3 nucleotide sequence: TGTGCCAGCAGCTTGCGGGGACCCAACCTGAGGCCCTCCTACGAGCAGTACTTC. Protein sequence: CASSLRGPNLRPSYEQYF. Combining the CDR3 with reference TRBV14 and TRBJ2-7 gives the whole variable domain EAGVTQFPSHSVIEKGQTVTLRCDPISGHDNLYWYRRVMGKEIKFLLHFVKESKQDESGMPNNRFLAERTGGTYSTLKVQPAELEDSGVYFCASSLRGPNLRPSYEQYFGPGTRLTVT.

The V and J genes are TRBV6-1 and TRBJ1-1; D uncertain. The CDR3 runs to 15 residues. Trimming pared 1 base from V and 3 bases from J, leaving 12 bases between. Germline-derived CDR1 and CDR2 are MNHNS and SASEGT. The CDR3 region has the DNA TGTGCCAGCAGTGAAGACGCTCAGGTGGACACTGAAGCTTTCTTT. Translating gives CASSEDAQVDTEAFF.

V and J are TRBV4-1 and TRBJ1-4; 7 bases map to TRBD1. The V gene end was trimmed by 1 base and the J gene end by 8 bases; junction bases not matched to a gene: 7. Germline V gene data show CDR1 as MGHRA and CDR2 as YSYEKL. This CDR3 is 15 amino acids long. The CDR3 DNA reads as TGCGCCAGCAGCCAAGCCGACAGGGTTGGCGAAAAACTGTTTTTT. Translating it yields CASSQADRVGEKLFF.

The chain recombines TRBV29-1 with TRBJ2-7; D might be TRBD2 (5 bases). V lost 4 bases and J 0 bases, leaving 10 bases between the germline ends. The CDR3 has 13 residues. Germline lookup yields CDR1 SQVTM and CDR2 ANQGSEA. This CDR3 reads CSVASGLSYEQYF. The CDR3 region has the DNA TGCAGCGTTGCCAGCGGCCTCTCCTACGAGCAGTACTTC.

The rearrangement links TRBV6-6 to TRBJ2-1; 7 bases map to TRBD1. CDR1 is MNHNY and CDR2 is SVGAGI in the germline V gene (reference sequence). Trimming at V came to 5 bases and at J to 7 bases, leaving 14 bases not matched to a gene. This CDR3 has 16 residues. In DNA form, the CDR3 reads TGTGCCAGCAGTCGGAGTCCGGCAGGGGGATCGAATGAGCAGTTCTTC. Encoded protein: CASSRSPAGGSNEQFF.

V usage is TRBV25-1 and J usage is TRBJ2-5; 10 bases align to TRBD2. The last part of the DNA fits TRBJ2-7 better; the J call may be wrong. The CDR3 extends over 15 amino acids. Germline CDR1 reads MGHDK; CDR2 reads SYGVNS. This CDR3 reads CASGGWASGRYEQYF. The DNA for the CDR3 is TGTGCCAGCGGGGGGTGGGCTAGCGGGAGATACGAGCAGTACTTC.

This clone was counted only a few times. This chain joins TRBV7-9 and TRBJ1-6; the D gene is possibly TRBD1 (6 bases). The V end was cut by 10 bases, the J end by 4 bases, with 14 bases between. Looked up from germline, CDR1 is SEHNR and CDR2 is FQNEAQ (reference sequence). The CDR3 runs 14 residues. The CDR3 here is CATGGGEYNSPLHF. DNA for the CDR3: TGTGCCACTGGAGGGGGGGAATATAATTCACCCCTCCACTTT.

This chain joins TRBV19 and TRBJ2-3, with D perhaps TRBD1 (5 bases). The V gene lost 0 bases and the J gene lost 5 bases, with 18 bases spanning the gap. The germline gives CDR1 LNHDA, CDR2 SQIVND (reference sequence). The length of the CDR3 is 17 residues. The CDR3 reads CASSIDAYQKGLDTQYF. The CDR3 DNA reads TGTGCCAGTAGTATAGATGCCTACCAGAAGGGGTTAGATACGCAGTATTTT.

The V gene is TRBV2, the J gene TRBJ1-2, with D perhaps TRBD1 (6 bases). Per germline, CDR1 SNHLY and CDR2 FYNNEI. The germline V and J ends were trimmed by 1 base and 8 bases, with 14 bases remaining between them. This CDR3 has 14 amino acids. The CDR3 loop reads CASSEVVGQRGYTF. The DNA for the CDR3 is TGTGCCAGCAGTGAAGTCGTGGGACAACGAGGCTACACCTTC.

This chain uses TRBV11-2 with TRBJ1-6; D gene ambiguous. The germline V gene encodes CDR1 SGHAT and CDR2 FQNNGV. This CDR3 spans 15 amino acids. V shed 1 base and J shed 3 bases, with 7 bases lying between them. The CDR3: CASSLGFIYNSPLHF. In nucleotides, the CDR3 is TGTGCCAGCAGCTTAGGGTTTATCTATAATTCACCCCTCCACTTT. The entire variable domain, with the rest obtained from reference TRBV11-2 and TRBJ1-6, is as follows: EAGVAQSPRYKIIEKRQSVAFWCNPISGHATLYWYQQILGQGPKLLIQFQNNGVVDDSQLPKDRFSAERLKGVDSTLKIQPAKLEDSAVYLCASSLGFIYNSPLHFGNGTRLTVT.

As DNA, the CDR3 is TGTGCCAGCAGCGTAGTAGAGCGGGATGAGCAGTTCTTC. This translates into CASSVVERDEQFF. The rearrangement links TRBV9 to TRBJ2-1; perhaps TRBD2 as D (6 bases). Germline V lookup: CDR1 SGDLS, CDR2 YYNGEE. V was cut by 0 bases and J by 8 bases, with 9 bases left in between. The CDR3 is 13 amino acids.